Sequencing of this T cell receptor (beta chain) was carried out in a study of early T cells in non-severe SARS-CoV-2 infection. In the study overall: Chains were unpaired, as sequencing was done on bulk RNA from unsorted whole blood.

This clonotype has at least ten counts. Its antigen remains unknown. Unique molecular identifiers were affixed to single, distinct cDNA molecules. MiXCR, applied by TCRdb to the 5' RACE reads, yields one record per CDR3 protein. The sample includes over 50,000 distinct CDR3 sequences, roughly 8% of them seen just once. Study results and limitations: VDJdb-based annotation leaned toward anti-spike CD8 responses and missed private and CD4 specificities.

The CDR3 runs to 16 residues. Germline CDR1 is SGHTA and CDR2 is FQGNSA. Trimming removed 5 bases from V and 4 bases from J, with 18 bases in between. The origin of this receptor is an adult who was a healthcare worker with PCR-confirmed SARS-CoV-2 infection or an uninfected control (not recorded which). The sequenced sample was whole blood. V gene TRBV7-2 combines with J gene TRBJ2-1; the D is unclear. The CDR3 DNA is TGTGCCAGCAGCCCCCGGGCCTCCAAAGGGTACAATGAGCAGTTCTTC. It yields the protein CASSPRASKGYNEQFF.